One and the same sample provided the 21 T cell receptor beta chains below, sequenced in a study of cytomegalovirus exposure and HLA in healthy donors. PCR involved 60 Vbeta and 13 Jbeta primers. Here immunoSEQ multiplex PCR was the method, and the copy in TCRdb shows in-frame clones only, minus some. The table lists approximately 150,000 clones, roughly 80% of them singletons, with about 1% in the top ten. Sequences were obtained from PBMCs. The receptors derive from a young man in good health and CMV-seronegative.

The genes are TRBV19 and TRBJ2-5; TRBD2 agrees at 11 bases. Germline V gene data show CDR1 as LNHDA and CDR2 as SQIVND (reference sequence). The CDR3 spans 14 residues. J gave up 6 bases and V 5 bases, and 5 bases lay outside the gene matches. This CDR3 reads CASSSSGGTKTQYF. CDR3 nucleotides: TGTGCCAGTAGTTCTAGCGGGGGGACGAAGACCCAGTACTTC.

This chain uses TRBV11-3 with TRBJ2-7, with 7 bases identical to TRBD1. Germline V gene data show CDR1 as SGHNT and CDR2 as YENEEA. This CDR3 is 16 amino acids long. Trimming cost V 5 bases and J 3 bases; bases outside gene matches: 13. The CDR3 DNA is TGTGCCAGCAGCCTCCAGACAGGGACGAATTACTACGAGCAGTACTTC. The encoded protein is CASSLQTGTNYYEQYF.

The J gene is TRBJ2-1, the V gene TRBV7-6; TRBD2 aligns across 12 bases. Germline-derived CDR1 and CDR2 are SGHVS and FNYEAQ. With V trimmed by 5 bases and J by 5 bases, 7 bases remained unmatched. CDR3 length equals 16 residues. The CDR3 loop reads CASSPLGLAGDNEQFF. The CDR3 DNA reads TGTGCCAGCAGCCCGCTGGGACTAGCGGGCGACAATGAGCAGTTCTTC. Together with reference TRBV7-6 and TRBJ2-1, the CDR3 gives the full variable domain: GAGVSQSPRYKVTKRGQDVALRCDPISGHVSLYWYRQALGQGPEFLTYFNYEAQQDKSGLPNDRFSAERPEGSISTLTIQRTEQRDSAMYRCASSPLGLAGDNEQFFGPGTRLTVL.

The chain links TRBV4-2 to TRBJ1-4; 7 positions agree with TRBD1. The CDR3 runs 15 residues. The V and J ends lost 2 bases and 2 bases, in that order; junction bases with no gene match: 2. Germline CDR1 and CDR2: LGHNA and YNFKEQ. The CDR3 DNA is TGTGCCAGCAGCCAACAGGGGGAGACTAATGAAAAACTGTTTTTT. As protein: CASSQQGETNEKLFF.

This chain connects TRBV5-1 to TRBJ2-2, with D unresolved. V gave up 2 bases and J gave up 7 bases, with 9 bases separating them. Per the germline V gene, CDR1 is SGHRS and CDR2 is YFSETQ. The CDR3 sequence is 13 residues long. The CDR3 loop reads CASSLRFDGELFF. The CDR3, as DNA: TGCGCCAGCAGCTTACGGTTCGACGGGGAGCTGTTTTTT.

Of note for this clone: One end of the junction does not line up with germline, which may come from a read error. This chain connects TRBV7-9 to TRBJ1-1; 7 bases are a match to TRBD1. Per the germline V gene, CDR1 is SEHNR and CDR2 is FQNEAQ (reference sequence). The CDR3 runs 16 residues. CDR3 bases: TGTTCCAGCAGCGACCACAGACAGGGCGCTTTGGGTGAAGCTTTCTTT. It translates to CSSSDHRQGALGEAFF. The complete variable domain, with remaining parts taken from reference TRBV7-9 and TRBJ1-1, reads DTGVSQNPRHKITKRGQNVTFRCDPISEHNRLYWYRQTLGQGPEFLTYFQNEAQLEKSRLLSDRFSAERPKGSFSTLEIQRTEQGDSAMYLCSSSDHRQGALGEAFFGQGTRLTVV.

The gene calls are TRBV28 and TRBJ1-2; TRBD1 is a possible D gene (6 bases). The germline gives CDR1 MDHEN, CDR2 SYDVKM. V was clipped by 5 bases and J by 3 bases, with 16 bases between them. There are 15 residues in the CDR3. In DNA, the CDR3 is TGTGCCAGCAGTGAAATACAGGGTTCCGACTATGGCTACACCTTC. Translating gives CASSEIQGSDYGYTF.

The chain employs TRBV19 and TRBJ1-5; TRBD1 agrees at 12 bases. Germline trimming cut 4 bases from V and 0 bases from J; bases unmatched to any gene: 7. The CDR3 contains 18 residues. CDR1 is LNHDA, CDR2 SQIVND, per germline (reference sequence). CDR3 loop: CASSRGQGAGYSNQPQHF. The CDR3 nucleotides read TGTGCCAGTAGTAGGGGACAGGGGGCGGGTTATAGCAATCAGCCCCAGCATTTT.

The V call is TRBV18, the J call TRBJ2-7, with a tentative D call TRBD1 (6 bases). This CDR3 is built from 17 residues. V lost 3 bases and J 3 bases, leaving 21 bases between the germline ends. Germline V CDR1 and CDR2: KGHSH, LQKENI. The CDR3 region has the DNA TGTGCCAGCTCACCTCGAGACCCGTGGACAGAGAGCTACGAGCAGTACTTC. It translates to CASSPRDPWTESYEQYF.

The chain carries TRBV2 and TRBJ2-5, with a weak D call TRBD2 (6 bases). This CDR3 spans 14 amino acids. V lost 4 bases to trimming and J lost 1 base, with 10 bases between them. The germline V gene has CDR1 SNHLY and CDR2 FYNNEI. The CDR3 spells CASSGLEGQETQYF. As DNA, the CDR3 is TGTGCCAGCAGTGGATTGGAGGGCCAAGAGACCCAGTACTTC. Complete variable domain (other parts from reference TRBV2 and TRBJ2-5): EPEVTQTPSHQVTQMGQEVILRCVPISNHLYFYWYRQILGQKVEFLVSFYNNEISEKSEIFDDQFSVERPDGSNFTLKIRSTKLEDSAMYFCASSGLEGQETQYFGPGTRLLVL.

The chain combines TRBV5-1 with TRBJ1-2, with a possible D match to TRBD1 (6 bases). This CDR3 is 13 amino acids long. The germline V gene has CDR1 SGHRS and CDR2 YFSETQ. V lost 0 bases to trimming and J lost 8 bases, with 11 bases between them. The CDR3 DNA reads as TGCGCCAGCAGCTTGGAGGGGGTTGACGGCTACACCTTC. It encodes CASSLEGVDGYTF. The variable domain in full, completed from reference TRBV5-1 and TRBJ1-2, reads KAGVTQTPRYLIKTRGQQVTLSCSPISGHRSVSWYQQTPGQGLQFLFEYFSETQRNKGNFPGRFSGRQFSNSRSEMNVSTLELGDSALYLCASSLEGVDGYTFGSGTRLTVV.

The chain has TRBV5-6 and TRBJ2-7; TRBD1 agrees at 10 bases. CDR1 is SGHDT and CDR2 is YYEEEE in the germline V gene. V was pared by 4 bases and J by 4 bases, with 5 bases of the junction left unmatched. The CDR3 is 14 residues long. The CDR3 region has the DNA TGTGCCAGCAGCCGGGACAGGGGTTTTTACGAGCAGTACTTC. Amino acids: CASSRDRGFYEQYF.

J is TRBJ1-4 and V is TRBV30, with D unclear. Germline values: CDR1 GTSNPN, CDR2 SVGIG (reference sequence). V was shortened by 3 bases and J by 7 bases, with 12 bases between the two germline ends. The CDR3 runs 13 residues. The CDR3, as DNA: TGTGCCTGGAGATCGGGAGGAGGTGAAAAACTGTTTTTT. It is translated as CAWRSGGGEKLFF.

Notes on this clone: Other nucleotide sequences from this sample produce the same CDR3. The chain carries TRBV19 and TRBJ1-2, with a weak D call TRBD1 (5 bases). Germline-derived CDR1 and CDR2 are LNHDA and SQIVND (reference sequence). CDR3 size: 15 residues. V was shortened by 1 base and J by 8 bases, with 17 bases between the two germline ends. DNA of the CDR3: TGTGCCAGTAGTATAGGCTCAAGGGGACTCGGCGGCTACACCTTC. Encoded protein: CASSIGSRGLGGYTF.

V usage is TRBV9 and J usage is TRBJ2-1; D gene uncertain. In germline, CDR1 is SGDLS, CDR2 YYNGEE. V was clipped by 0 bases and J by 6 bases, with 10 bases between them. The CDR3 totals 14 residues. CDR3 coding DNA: TGTGCCAGCAGCGTAGGTCCCCGACTCAATGAGCAGTTCTTC. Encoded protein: CASSVGPRLNEQFF.

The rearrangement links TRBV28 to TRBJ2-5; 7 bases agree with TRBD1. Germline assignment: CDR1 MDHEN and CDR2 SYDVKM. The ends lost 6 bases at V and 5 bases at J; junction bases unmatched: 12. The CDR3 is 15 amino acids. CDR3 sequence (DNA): TGTGCCAGCAGACTAGGGGGCGGAAGAATCGAGACCCAGTACTTC. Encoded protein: CASRLGGGRIETQYF.

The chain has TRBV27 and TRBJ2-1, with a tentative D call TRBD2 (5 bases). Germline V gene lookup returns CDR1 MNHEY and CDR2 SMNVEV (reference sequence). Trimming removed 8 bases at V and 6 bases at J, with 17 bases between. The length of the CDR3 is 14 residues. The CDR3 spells CASSTGILGNEQFF. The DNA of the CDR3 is TGTGCCAGCTCTACCGGGATCCTGGGCAATGAGCAGTTCTTC.

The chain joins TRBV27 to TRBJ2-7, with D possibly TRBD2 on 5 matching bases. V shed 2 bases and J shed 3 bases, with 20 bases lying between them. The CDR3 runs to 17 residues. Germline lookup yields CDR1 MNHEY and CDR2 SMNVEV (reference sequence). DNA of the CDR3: TGTGCCAGCAGTTTAAGGAGAGCGGCAGGCGAATTCTACGAGCAGTACTTC. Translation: CASSLRRAAGEFYEQYF.

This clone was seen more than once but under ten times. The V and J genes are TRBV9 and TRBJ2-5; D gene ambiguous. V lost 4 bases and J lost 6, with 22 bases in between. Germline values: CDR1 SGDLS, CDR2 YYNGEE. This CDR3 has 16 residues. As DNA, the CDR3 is TGTGCCAGCAGCTCTACCGACCGCCCCTCTGGGCAGACCCAGTACTTC. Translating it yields CASSSTDRPSGQTQYF.

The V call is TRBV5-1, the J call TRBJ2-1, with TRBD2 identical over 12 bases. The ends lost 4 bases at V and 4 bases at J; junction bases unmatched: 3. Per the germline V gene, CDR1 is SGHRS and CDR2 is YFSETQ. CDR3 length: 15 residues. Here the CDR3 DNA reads TGCGCCAGCAGCCTACTAGCGGGGGGATACAATGAGCAGTTCTTC. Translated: CASSLLAGGYNEQFF.

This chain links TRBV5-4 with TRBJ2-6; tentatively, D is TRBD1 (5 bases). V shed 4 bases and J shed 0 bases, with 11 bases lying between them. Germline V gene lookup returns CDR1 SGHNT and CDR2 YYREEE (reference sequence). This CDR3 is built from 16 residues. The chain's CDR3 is CASSLVQGSGANVLTF. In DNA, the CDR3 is TGTGCCAGCAGCCTGGTCCAGGGCTCTGGGGCCAACGTCCTGACTTTC.